This T cell receptor (beta chain) was recorded in a study of OX40 agonist ivuxolimab in advanced cancers. Across the study: With ivuxolimab, an agonistic anti-OX40 (CD134) antibody, patients were treated. Each dose-escalation patient presented with hepatocellular carcinoma, melanoma, renal cell or head and neck cancer. Study-wide findings and caveats: Some patients without response likewise showed low normalized clonal expansion. Blood T cells, both CD4+ and CD8+, expanded clonally by week 6 at 0.1 to 3.0 mg/kg.

A remark on this clone: As yet, its antigen is unknown.

V lost 4 bases to trimming and J lost 7 bases; unmatched junction nucleotides: 9. Germline V lookup: CDR1 SGDLS, CDR2 YYNGEE. There are 16 residues in the CDR3. Libraries were prepared by immunoSEQ multiplex PCR; TCRdb keeps only in-frame clonotypes and omits some of them. The sample has about 98,000 clones, 88% seen once. Here the sequenced sample was CD4+ or CD8+ T cells sorted from blood, taken in a trial of the OX40 agonist ivuxolimab. This sequence originates from an adult with an advanced solid tumor such as melanoma, head and neck, liver or kidney cancer. The rearrangement links TRBV9 to TRBJ2-2; 11 bases line up with TRBD2. In nucleotides, the CDR3 is TGTGCCAGCAGCCCCGGGACTAGCGGCAGTAACGGGGAGCTGTTTTTT. Translation gives CASSPGTSGSNGELFF.